This TCR beta chain is drawn from a study of T cell clonality in common variable immunodeficiency. Produced via immunoSEQ multiplex PCR; TCRdb's table is partial and in-frame only. The sample shows 42,000 or so clones, none of them appearing just once. Germline assignment: CDR1 KGHSH and CDR2 LQKENI. This CDR3 contains 14 residues. This clone was detected ten times or more. No antigen is known for it. The CDR3 goes on 3 residues after the read ends, and that part is filled in from the germline J gene. Whole-study results and caveats: Fewer TCRbeta clones were shared among CVID subjects than controls. T cell subpopulation sequencing would be needed to explain CVID clonality. CVID patient heterogeneity limited repertoire-clinical complication correlations.

The chain links TRBV18 to TRBJ1-2; no firm D call. This clonotype originated in a person aged 18-69 years in good health. Sequenced sample: peripheral blood mononuclear cells. Incomplete CDR3 DNA: TGTGCCAGCTCACCACCCGAAAGGCCTCCGGGC. Its protein is CASSPPERPPG. The CDR3 reads in full as CASSPPERPPGYTF. The whole variable domain, filled in from reference TRBV18 and TRBJ1-2, reads NAGVMQNPRHLVRRRGQEARLRCSPMKGHSHVYWYRQLPEEGLKFMVYLQKENIIDESGMPKERFSAEFPKEGPSILRIQQVVRGDSAAYFCASSPPERPPGYTFGSGTRLTVV.